This is a list of T cell receptor beta chains from one sample in a study of blood T cell repertoires in COVID-19. Generated by immunoSEQ multiplex PCR, the TCRdb table keeps only in-frame clones and is missing some. The profile shows 150,000 to 200,000 clones, roughly 76% of them singletons. Sequencing was performed on peripheral blood. All receptors derive from a woman of 80 years or more with COVID-19, enrolled during active disease. Each CDR3 is given with its conserved first and last residue. A D gene is named only where the DNA matches it firmly. Where a row states a size, it is once, few, many or the class of an expanded clone; other rows omit it.

J gene: TRBJ2-1; V gene: TRBV24-1; clone size: few; D gene: TRBD1; CDR3 protein: CATSDLGTGQYNEQFF; CDR3 DNA: TGTGCCACCAGTGATTTGGGGACAGGGCAGTACAATGAGCAGTTCTTC
J gene: TRBJ1-1; V gene: TRBV6-4; clone size: .; D gene: .; CDR3 protein: CASSTGVNTEAFF; CDR3 DNA: TGTGCCAGCAGTACGGGGGTGAACACTGAAGCTTTCTTT
J gene: TRBJ2-7; V gene: TRBV28; clone size: .; D gene: TRBD1; CDR3 protein: CASSPFLGPRGQGGHEQYF; CDR3 DNA: TGTGCCAGCAGCCCCTTTCTGGGCCCTCGGGGACAGGGAGGCCACGAGCAGTACTTC
J gene: TRBJ2-1; V gene: TRBV5-1; clone size: .; D gene: .; CDR3 protein: CASSLYEDRSGAYNEQFF; CDR3 DNA: TGCGCCAGCAGCTTGTACGAGGACCGGAGCGGAGCCTACAATGAGCAGTTCTTC
J gene: TRBJ1-2; V gene: TRBV7-9; clone size: .; D gene: .; CDR3 protein: CASSPQVGEVYYGYTF; CDR3 DNA: TGTGCCAGCAGCCCCCAGGTGGGGGAGGTTTACTATGGCTACACCTTC
J gene: TRBJ1-2; V gene: TRBV15; clone size: .; D gene: .; CDR3 protein: CATSGSPVGVDNYGYTF; CDR3 DNA: TGTGCCACCAGCGGCAGTCCCGTCGGGGTCGACAACTATGGCTACACCTTC
J gene: TRBJ1-5; V gene: TRBV16; clone size: .; D gene: TRBD1; CDR3 protein: CASSRMGQSNQPQHF; CDR3 DNA: TGTGCCAGCAGCCGGATGGGACAGAGCAATCAGCCCCAGCATTTT
J gene: TRBJ1-1; V gene: TRBV28; clone size: .; D gene: .; CDR3 protein: CASSLLGENTEAFF; CDR3 DNA: TGTGCCAGCAGTTTATTAGGGGAAAACACTGAAGCTTTCTTT
J gene: TRBJ2-7; V gene: TRBV18; clone size: .; D gene: TRBD1; CDR3 protein: CASSVQGAYEQYF; CDR3 DNA: TGTGCCAGCTCAGTACAGGGGGCGTACGAGCAGTACTTC
J gene: TRBJ1-1; V gene: TRBV28; clone size: .; D gene: .; CDR3 protein: CASSLAGVGNTEAFF; CDR3 DNA: TGTGCCAGCAGTTTGGCCGGGGTTGGGAACACTGAAGCTTTCTTT
J gene: TRBJ1-1; V gene: TRBV15; clone size: .; D gene: .; CDR3 protein: CATGSGMNTEAFF; CDR3 DNA: TGTGCCACCGGGTCAGGAATGAACACTGAAGCTTTCTTT
J gene: TRBJ1-5; V gene: TRBV5-6; clone size: .; D gene: .; CDR3 protein: CASSFGGSGQPQHF; CDR3 DNA: TGTGCCAGCAGCTTTGGGGGGTCAGGTCAGCCCCAGCATTTT
J gene: TRBJ2-7; V gene: TRBV6-2/TRBV6-3; clone size: .; D gene: TRBD1; CDR3 protein: CASSHRGQSEQYF; CDR3 DNA: TGTGCCAGCAGCCACAGGGGACAGAGCGAGCAGTACTTC
J gene: TRBJ2-7; V gene: TRBV5-5; clone size: .; D gene: .; CDR3 protein: CASSLGLVSYEQYF; CDR3 DNA: TGTGCCAGCAGCTTGGGCCTAGTCTCCTACGAGCAGTACTTC
J gene: TRBJ1-2; V gene: TRBV12-3/TRBV12-4; clone size: .; D gene: .; CDR3 protein: CASSVGVSRGYTF; CDR3 DNA: TGTGCCAGCAGTGTGGGAGTTAGTCGCGGCTACACCTTC
J gene: TRBJ2-1; V gene: TRBV18; clone size: .; D gene: .; CDR3 protein: CASSPTTRVEQFF; CDR3 DNA: TGTGCCAGCTCACCAACTACTAGGGTTGAGCAGTTCTTC
J gene: TRBJ1-2; V gene: TRBV28; clone size: .; D gene: .; CDR3 protein: CASRTAGADNYGYTF; CDR3 DNA: TGTGCCAGCAGGACCGCGGGAGCGGATAACTATGGCTACACCTTC
J gene: TRBJ1-5; V gene: TRBV5-1; clone size: .; D gene: .; CDR3 protein: CASRLSDSNQPQHF; CDR3 DNA: TGCGCCAGCCGACTCTCAGATAGCAATCAGCCCCAGCATTTT
J gene: TRBJ2-2; V gene: TRBV5-1; clone size: .; D gene: .; CDR3 protein: CASSLELSGELFF; CDR3 DNA: TGCGCCAGCAGCTTGGAGCTATCCGGGGAGCTGTTTTTT
J gene: TRBJ2-5; V gene: TRBV4-1; clone size: .; D gene: TRBD2; CDR3 protein: CASSVLAGGETQYF; CDR3 DNA: TGCGCCAGCAGCGTACTAGCGGGGGGAGAGACCCAGTACTTC
J gene: TRBJ1-1; V gene: TRBV6-6; clone size: few; D gene: TRBD1; CDR3 protein: CASSSPRQGPKEAFF; CDR3 DNA: TGTGCCAGCAGCTCACCGCGACAGGGGCCCAAGGAGGCTTTCTTT
J gene: TRBJ1-2; V gene: TRBV5-8; clone size: .; D gene: TRBD1; CDR3 protein: CASIRDRHYGYTF; CDR3 DNA: TGTGCCAGCATCCGGGACAGGCACTATGGCTACACCTTC
J gene: TRBJ1-3; V gene: TRBV7-8; clone size: .; D gene: TRBD1; CDR3 protein: CASSLRTGISGNTIYF; CDR3 DNA: TGTGCCAGCAGCTTGAGGACAGGGATCTCTGGAAACACCATATATTTT
J gene: TRBJ2-5; V gene: TRBV3-1/TRBV3-2; clone size: .; D gene: .; CDR3 protein: CASSQDRETQYF; CDR3 DNA: TGTGCCAGCAGCCAAGATCGGGAGACCCAGTACTTC
J gene: TRBJ2-7; V gene: TRBV27; clone size: .; D gene: TRBD1; CDR3 protein: CASSPSLDRGRSYEQYF; CDR3 DNA: TGTGCCAGCAGTCCGAGCTTGGACAGGGGACGCTCCTACGAGCAGTACTTC
J gene: TRBJ2-4; V gene: TRBV19; clone size: .; D gene: TRBD2; CDR3 protein: CASSTWGLAGGPGNIQYF; CDR3 DNA: TGTGCCAGTAGTACCTGGGGACTAGCGGGAGGGCCGGGAAACATTCAGTACTTC
J gene: TRBJ2-5; V gene: TRBV7-9; clone size: .; D gene: .; CDR3 protein: CASSADSQETQYF; CDR3 DNA: TGTGCCAGCAGCGCGGACAGCCAAGAGACCCAGTACTTC
J gene: TRBJ2-1; V gene: TRBV3-1/TRBV3-2; clone size: .; D gene: TRBD2; CDR3 protein: CASSPPSVTSGRDNEQFF; CDR3 DNA: TGTGCCAGCAGCCCACCCTCCGTCACTAGCGGGAGGGACAATGAGCAGTTCTTC
J gene: TRBJ2-5; V gene: TRBV10-3; clone size: .; D gene: TRBD1; CDR3 protein: CAISDPTGEMETQYF; CDR3 DNA: TGTGCCATCAGTGACCCGACAGGGGAGATGGAGACCCAGTACTTC
J gene: TRBJ2-2; V gene: TRBV21-1; clone size: few; D gene: .; CDR3 protein: CASSRHSTGELFF; CDR3 DNA: TGTGCCAGCAGTAGACATAGCACCGGGGAGCTGTTTTTT
J gene: TRBJ2-1; V gene: TRBV19; clone size: .; D gene: .; CDR3 protein: CASSIGRAREQFF; CDR3 DNA: TGTGCCAGTAGTATAGGGAGGGCCCGGGAGCAGTTCTTC
J gene: TRBJ2-3; V gene: TRBV28; clone size: .; D gene: .; CDR3 protein: CASSPSGTQYF; CDR3 DNA: TGTGCCAGCAGTCCCAGCGGTACGCAGTATTTT
J gene: TRBJ2-1; V gene: TRBV3-1/TRBV3-2; clone size: once; D gene: .; CDR3 protein: CASSQDSRFSNEQFF; CDR3 DNA: TGTGCCAGCAGCCAAGATTCTAGGTTTAGCAATGAGCAGTTCTTC
J gene: TRBJ1-2; V gene: TRBV19; clone size: .; D gene: TRBD1; CDR3 protein: CATQTGGLGYTF; CDR3 DNA: TGTGCCACCCAGACAGGGGGCTTGGGCTACACCTTC
J gene: TRBJ1-3; V gene: TRBV5-8; clone size: .; D gene: .; CDR3 protein: CASSSGFSGNTIYF; CDR3 DNA: TGTGCCAGCAGCTCGGGGTTTTCAGGAAACACCATATATTTT
J gene: TRBJ1-2; V gene: TRBV11-2; clone size: .; D gene: .; CDR3 protein: CASSTRGYGEDGYTF; CDR3 DNA: TGTGCCAGCAGCACTAGAGGGTACGGGGAGGATGGCTACACCTTC
J gene: TRBJ2-1; V gene: TRBV5-5; clone size: .; D gene: .; CDR3 protein: CASSSTRGGSTYNEQFF; CDR3 DNA: TGTGCCAGCAGCTCAACTAGGGGGGGATCCACCTACAATGAGCAGTTCTTC
J gene: TRBJ2-7; V gene: TRBV11-2; clone size: .; D gene: TRBD1; CDR3 protein: CASSLSSGTGGREQYF; CDR3 DNA: TGTGCCAGCAGCTTATCTTCAGGTACAGGGGGACGGGAGCAGTACTTC
J gene: TRBJ2-3; V gene: TRBV27; clone size: .; D gene: .; CDR3 protein: CASSRLATVSTDTQYF; CDR3 DNA: TGTGCCAGCAGCCGGTTAGCGACGGTTAGCACAGATACGCAGTATTTT
J gene: TRBJ2-2; V gene: TRBV7-3; clone size: .; D gene: TRBD1; CDR3 protein: CASSLGRQGLTGELFF; CDR3 DNA: TGTGCCAGCAGCCTTGGTAGACAGGGCTTAACCGGGGAGCTGTTTTTT
J gene: TRBJ2-7; V gene: TRBV7-9; clone size: .; D gene: .; CDR3 protein: CASSRTVSSYEQYF; CDR3 DNA: TGTGCCAGCAGCCGGACAGTTAGCTCCTACGAGCAGTACTTC
J gene: TRBJ1-2; V gene: TRBV5-1; clone size: .; D gene: TRBD1; CDR3 protein: CASSQGTGGYGYTF; CDR3 DNA: TGCGCCAGCAGCCAGGGGACAGGGGGGTATGGCTACACCTTC
J gene: TRBJ1-4; V gene: TRBV3-1/TRBV3-2; clone size: many; D gene: .; CDR3 protein: CASSQRGTNEKLFF; CDR3 DNA: TGTGCCAGCAGCCAGCGAGGCACTAATGAAAAACTGTTTTTT
J gene: TRBJ2-7; V gene: TRBV28; clone size: .; D gene: TRBD2; CDR3 protein: CASSHASGLSYEQYF; CDR3 DNA: TGTGCCAGCAGCCATGCTAGCGGTCTCTCCTACGAGCAGTACTTC
J gene: TRBJ2-3; V gene: TRBV5-1; clone size: .; D gene: .; CDR3 protein: CASSLAQAVPSTDTQYF; CDR3 DNA: TGCGCCAGCAGCTTGGCCCAGGCAGTGCCTAGCACAGATACGCAGTATTTT
J gene: TRBJ1-2; V gene: TRBV6-1; clone size: .; D gene: .; CDR3 protein: CASRSGGQGNYGYTF; CDR3 DNA: TGTGCCAGCAGGAGCGGGGGCCAGGGCAACTATGGCTACACCTTC
J gene: TRBJ1-3; V gene: TRBV11-3; clone size: .; D gene: .; CDR3 protein: CASSLGGASGNTIYF; CDR3 DNA: TGTGCCAGCAGCTTAGGCGGGGCCTCTGGAAACACCATATATTTT
J gene: TRBJ2-7; V gene: TRBV7-7; clone size: .; D gene: TRBD1; CDR3 protein: CASSFDRGYEQYF; CDR3 DNA: TGTGCCAGCAGCTTCGACAGGGGCTACGAGCAGTACTTC
J gene: TRBJ2-5; V gene: TRBV10-3; clone size: .; D gene: TRBD1; CDR3 protein: CAISPGTGRETQYF; CDR3 DNA: TGTGCCATCAGCCCCGGGACAGGGAGGGAGACCCAGTACTTC
J gene: TRBJ1-3; V gene: TRBV5-1; clone size: .; D gene: .; CDR3 protein: CASSLGQISSGNTIYF; CDR3 DNA: TGCGCCAGCAGCTTGGGGCAGATAAGCTCTGGAAACACCATATATTTT
J gene: TRBJ1-5; V gene: TRBV19; clone size: .; D gene: .; CDR3 protein: CASSPTGAPSNQPQHF; CDR3 DNA: TGTGCCAGTAGTCCCACTGGGGCCCCTAGCAATCAGCCCCAGCATTTT
J gene: TRBJ1-2; V gene: TRBV2; clone size: .; D gene: TRBD1; CDR3 protein: CASSAQGDYGYTF; CDR3 DNA: TGTGCCAGCAGTGCTCAGGGGGACTATGGCTACACCTTC
J gene: TRBJ2-1; V gene: TRBV20-1; clone size: .; D gene: .; CDR3 protein: CSASYPGPGEQFF; CDR3 DNA: TGCAGTGCTAGTTACCCAGGGCCCGGTGAGCAGTTCTTC
J gene: TRBJ2-7; V gene: TRBV5-6; clone size: .; D gene: .; CDR3 protein: CASGSGGSTYEQYF; CDR3 DNA: TGTGCCAGTGGTTCCGGAGGGAGTACCTACGAGCAGTACTTC
J gene: TRBJ2-2; V gene: TRBV4-1; clone size: .; D gene: TRBD2; CDR3 protein: CASSGLGAGRTGELFF; CDR3 DNA: TGCGCCAGCAGCGGCTTGGGAGCGGGAAGAACCGGGGAGCTGTTTTTT
J gene: TRBJ1-5; V gene: TRBV19; clone size: .; D gene: .; CDR3 protein: CASSWDFSDQPQHF; CDR3 DNA: TGTGCCAGTAGTTGGGACTTCAGTGATCAGCCCCAGCATTTT
J gene: TRBJ1-1; V gene: TRBV19; clone size: few; D gene: .; CDR3 protein: CASSATLNTEAFF; CDR3 DNA: TGTGCCAGTAGCGCGACACTGAACACTGAAGCTTTCTTT
J gene: TRBJ2-4; V gene: TRBV3-1/TRBV3-2; clone size: .; D gene: TRBD2; CDR3 protein: CASSLSLETSGGAKAAKNIQYF; CDR3 DNA: TGTGCCAGCAGCCTATCTCTCGAGACTAGCGGGGGGGCAAAGGCAGCCAAAAACATTCAGTACTTC